These 24 T cell receptor beta chains share one sample of origin, sequenced in a study of shared clonotypes between healthy human individuals. Method: immunoSEQ multiplex PCR; TCRdb's copy keeps in-frame clones and lacks some. The sample carries some 2.1 million clones, 85% to 95% recorded once. Naive CD8 cells lacked CD45RO and underwent positive selection for CCR7, leaving out terminally differentiated effector memory CD45RA+ cells. Sequenced input: naive CD8+ T cells sorted from blood. These receptors originate from a man in his late teens or twenties in good health.

The chain links TRBV6-5 to TRBJ2-7, with D uncertain. Germline-derived CDR1 and CDR2 are MNHEY and SVGAGI. Between the trimmed V and J ends, which lost 2 bases and 3 bases, there was a span of 11 bases. There are 14 residues in the CDR3. CDR3 coding DNA: TGTGCCAGCAGTTACGGTAGGGCACACTACGAGCAGTACTTC. This encodes CASSYGRAHYEQYF.

The chain links TRBV29-1 to TRBJ2-2, with a tentative D call TRBD2 (7 bases). This CDR3 spans 13 amino acids. The V gene's germline CDR1 is SQVTM and CDR2 ANQGSEA. The V end was cut by 7 bases, the J end by 6 bases, with 15 bases between. The CDR3 loop reads CSAGFGGPGELFF. CDR3 nucleotide sequence: TGCAGCGCTGGGTTCGGGGGGCCCGGGGAGCTGTTTTTT.

A note on this clone: The same CDR3 also results from other DNA sequences found in this sample. J is TRBJ2-2 and V is TRBV7-9; the match to TRBD1 covers 8 bases. V dropped 6 bases and J dropped 2; count of bases not matched to a gene: 8. The CDR3 consists of 16 residues. Germline V gene data show CDR1 as SEHNR and CDR2 as FQNEAQ (reference sequence). As DNA, the CDR3 is TGTGCCAGCAGTCCTGGACAGGGTCCCAACACCGGGGAGCTGTTTTTT. Translation gives CASSPGQGPNTGELFF.

This sequence joins TRBV9 and TRBJ2-1; D is unresolved. Germline loops: CDR1 SGDLS, CDR2 YYNGEE. The V and J ends lost 3 bases and 3 bases respectively, with 4 bases between them. The CDR3 totals 12 residues. The chain's CDR3 is CASSALYNEQFF. CDR3 bases: TGTGCCAGCAGCGCCCTCTACAATGAGCAGTTCTTC. Supplemented by reference TRBV9 and TRBJ2-1, the full variable domain reads DSGVTQTPKHLITATGQRVTLRCSPRSGDLSVYWYQQSLDQGLQFLIQYYNGEERAKGNILERFSAQQFPDLHSELNLSSLELGDSALYFCASSALYNEQFFGPGTRLTVL.

The chain couples TRBV19 to TRBJ2-7; D uncertain. The length of the CDR3 is 12 residues. Per germline, CDR1 LNHDA and CDR2 SQIVND (reference sequence). Trimming stripped 1 base from V and 6 bases from J, with 7 bases between. CDR3 residues: CASSIGWREQYF. CDR3 in DNA: TGTGCCAGTAGTATAGGATGGCGCGAGCAGTACTTC.

The chain has TRBV19 and TRBJ2-7; the D is unclear. The CDR3 spans 14 residues. The V and J ends lost 0 bases and 1 base respectively, with 7 bases between them. Germline V gene data show CDR1 as LNHDA and CDR2 as SQIVND (reference sequence). In DNA, the CDR3 is TGTGCCAGTAGTATAGATCACTTTTCCTACGAGCAGTACTTC. Translation gives CASSIDHFSYEQYF.

The chain couples TRBV30 to TRBJ2-6; 7 bases line up with TRBD1. Trimming cost V 3 bases and J 0 bases; bases outside gene matches: 5. Germline lookup yields CDR1 GTSNPN and CDR2 SVGIG (reference sequence). The length of the CDR3 is 16 residues. This chain's CDR3 is CAWSGTASSGANVLTF. CDR3 coding DNA: TGTGCCTGGAGCGGGACAGCGAGCTCTGGGGCCAACGTCCTGACTTTC.

This chain joins TRBV5-1 and TRBJ2-7; 8 bases match TRBD2. The germline V gene has CDR1 SGHRS and CDR2 YFSETQ. The trim removed 4 bases at V and 0 bases at J, leaving 6 bases unmatched. The CDR3 extends over 15 amino acids. The DNA of the CDR3 is TGCGCCAGCAGCGCGACTAGCGCGAGCTCCTACGAGCAGTACTTC. It yields the protein CASSATSASSYEQYF.

On this clone itself: This same CDR3 is encoded by further DNA sequences in the sample. The chain joins TRBV7-2 to TRBJ2-1; 11 positions agree with TRBD2. Per germline, CDR1 SGHTA and CDR2 FQGNSA. Unmatched junction bases numbered 4, after V lost 2 bases and J lost 7 bases. The CDR3 length is 15 residues. CDR3 in amino acids: CASSLLAGGPNEQFF. CDR3 DNA sequence: TGTGCCAGCAGCTTATTAGCGGGAGGGCCAAATGAGCAGTTCTTC.

This clone was detected a few times. The sample contains more than one DNA sequence encoding this CDR3. This chain uses TRBV27 with TRBJ2-2; no clear D. V lost 2 bases, J lost 3 bases, and 4 bases lay in between. The CDR3 extends over 13 amino acids. From germline, CDR1 is MNHEY and CDR2 SMNVEV (reference sequence). The CDR3 DNA sequence: TGTGCCAGCAGTTTAGGATACACCGGGGAGCTGTTTTTT. Its translation: CASSLGYTGELFF.

Only one count was recorded for this clone. The chain uses TRBV6-6 and TRBJ2-7; possibly TRBD1 for D (6 bases). Per germline, CDR1 MNHNY and CDR2 SVGAGI (reference sequence). This CDR3 is 16 amino acids long. V gave up 6 bases and J gave up 3 bases, with 21 bases separating them. As DNA, the CDR3 is TGTGCCAGCAGCCCCGTTGGGCAGGGGCCTCTCTACGAGCAGTACTTC. Translating it yields CASSPVGQGPLYEQYF.

In this sample, this clone turned up once. This rearrangement joins TRBV6-1 to TRBJ2-3; 9 bases line up with TRBD2. There are 16 residues in the CDR3. Looked up from germline, CDR1 is MNHNS and CDR2 is SASEGT. J gave up 2 bases and V 2 bases, and 5 bases lay outside the gene matches. The CDR3 reads CASSEWLAGPTDTQYF. The CDR3 DNA is TGTGCCAGCAGTGAATGGCTAGCGGGACCCACAGATACGCAGTATTTT.

The chain employs TRBV6-6 and TRBJ2-7; D gene ambiguous. CDR1 is MNHNY, CDR2 SVGAGI, per germline (reference sequence). The CDR3 runs to 13 residues. Between the trimmed V and J ends, which lost 5 bases and 4 bases, there was a span of 12 bases. DNA of the CDR3: TGTGCCAGCAGTCTGGGGTCCAGTTACGAGCAGTACTTC. It is translated as CASSLGSSYEQYF.

V usage is TRBV5-5 and J usage is TRBJ2-3; a possible D gene is TRBD2 (5 bases). The CDR3 sequence is 15 residues long. CDR1 and CDR2 (germline): SGHKS, YYEKEE (reference sequence). Trimming stripped 1 base from V and 3 bases from J, with 12 bases between. As DNA, the CDR3 is TGTGCCAGCAGCTTGAGGGCTCCGGGGACAGATACGCAGTATTTT. Amino acid sequence: CASSLRAPGTDTQYF.

This chain links TRBV11-2 with TRBJ2-5, with TRBD2 matching 12 bases. The CDR3 runs 17 residues. V shed 1 base, J shed 4 bases, and the junction held 7 bases outside the gene matches. CDR1 is SGHAT, CDR2 FQNNGV, per germline. The CDR3 DNA is TGTGCCAGCAGCTTAGGGTCTAGCGGGGGGGCTCGAGAGACCCAGTACTTC. Protein product: CASSLGSSGGARETQYF. The variable domain in full, with the rest retrieved from reference TRBV11-2 and TRBJ2-5, is EAGVAQSPRYKIIEKRQSVAFWCNPISGHATLYWYQQILGQGPKLLIQFQNNGVVDDSQLPKDRFSAERLKGVDSTLKIQPAKLEDSAVYLCASSLGSSGGARETQYFGPGTRLLVL.

This clone was seen once. The chain combines TRBV7-3 with TRBJ2-1, with D tentatively TRBD1 (5 bases). The V gene's germline CDR1 is SGHTA and CDR2 FQGTGA. Trimming left V 5 bases short and J 1 base short, with 9 bases between. This CDR3 contains 14 residues. CDR3: CASSPSGSYNEQFF. For the CDR3, the DNA is TGTGCCAGCAGCCCGTCAGGGTCCTACAATGAGCAGTTCTTC.

This sequence joins TRBV27 and TRBJ2-5; no reliable D call. The CDR3 sequence is 14 residues long. Trimming left V 5 bases short and J 3 bases short, with 13 bases between. Per the germline V gene, CDR1 is MNHEY and CDR2 is SMNVEV (reference sequence). The DNA for the CDR3 is TGTGCCAGCAGTCCCGGGTCCCTCAAAGAGACCCAGTACTTC. Its translation: CASSPGSLKETQYF.

The chain recombines TRBV2 with TRBJ2-7; D possibly corresponds to TRBD2 (5 bases). Trimming shortened V by 7 bases and J by 4 bases, and 17 bases separated the two germline ends. Germline V gene lookup returns CDR1 SNHLY and CDR2 FYNNEI. The CDR3 has 14 residues. This CDR3 is CASTSLGERYEQYF. The DNA for the CDR3 is TGTGCCAGCACCTCACTTGGGGAGAGATACGAGCAGTACTTC.

The V and J genes are TRBV10-3 and TRBJ1-2; D is unclear. Trimming pared 4 bases from V and 4 bases from J, leaving 4 bases between. Germline V lookup: CDR1 ENHRY, CDR2 SYGVKD. This CDR3 is built from 11 residues. In DNA form, the CDR3 reads TGTGCCATCAGTGGACCCTATGGCTACACCTTC. As protein: CAISGPYGYTF.

The gene calls are TRBV6-6 and TRBJ2-2; D is perhaps TRBD1 (5 bases). The CDR3 contains 14 residues. CDR1 is MNHNY and CDR2 is SVGAGI in the germline V gene (reference sequence). V was cut by 6 bases and J by 2 bases, with 10 bases left in between. The CDR3 sequence is CASSQDRNTGELFF. CDR3 bases: TGTGCCAGCAGCCAAGACAGAAACACCGGGGAGCTGTTTTTT.

The chain combines TRBV5-1 with TRBJ2-7, with D perhaps TRBD2 (6 bases). The CDR3 runs to 14 residues. Trimming took off 4 bases at V and 2 bases at J, with 13 bases between the two ends. The germline V gene encodes CDR1 SGHRS and CDR2 YFSETQ. The CDR3 region is CASSPRRATYEQYF. The CDR3 coding sequence is TGCGCCAGCAGCCCAAGGAGGGCAACCTACGAGCAGTACTTC.

V gene TRBV2 combines with J gene TRBJ1-5; the D is unclear. The CDR3 sequence is 16 residues long. The germline V gene has CDR1 SNHLY and CDR2 FYNNEI. The ends were cut back, 1 base at V and 0 bases at J, with 10 bases in the middle. CDR3 sequence: CASSEGSGPSNQPQHF. The CDR3 region has the DNA TGTGCCAGCAGTGAAGGGTCAGGACCTAGCAATCAGCCCCAGCATTTT.

The J gene is TRBJ2-7, the V gene TRBV27; a possible D gene is TRBD1 (6 bases). CDR3 length equals 15 residues. Deletions cut 6 bases from V and 4 bases from J, with 19 bases between. The germline CDR1 and CDR2 sequences are MNHEY and SMNVEV (reference sequence). The CDR3: CASSISGTLGYEQYF. The CDR3 coding sequence is TGTGCCAGCAGCATATCCGGGACATTGGGATACGAGCAGTACTTC.

The CDR3 is CASSEGAAGGFSPAQYF. DNA for the CDR3: TGCGCCAGCAGTGAAGGGGCGGCGGGGGGGTTCAGTCCGGCCCAGTACTTC. The chain carries TRBV10-2 and TRBJ2-5; the match to TRBD2 covers 9 bases. The CDR3 is 17 residues long. The germline V gene has CDR1 WSHSY and CDR2 SAAADI. The V gene end was trimmed by 3 bases and the J gene end by 9 bases; junction bases not matched to a gene: 17.